This T cell receptor beta chain was profiled in a study of identical twins. This clonotype occurred a few times. Its antigen is undetermined. This CDR3 region has 12 residues. Germline CDR1 DFQATT, CDR2 SNEGSKA (reference sequence). The V gene end was trimmed by 5 bases and the J gene end by 7 bases; junction bases not matched to a gene: 1. TCRdb redid the calling of the 5' RACE reads with MiXCR, one entry per CDR3 protein. The sample records fewer than 250,000 distinct CDR3 sequences, 6.5% to 8.5% being singletons. Study findings and constraints: Cross-sectional statistical analysis was relied on for the conclusions, without the same donors being followed.

Separately, the same data were catalogued under a study of yellow fever vaccine responses in identical twins.

The gene calls are TRBV20-1 and TRBJ1-6, with 8 bases that match TRBD1. The sample comprised memory (CD45RO+) T cells sorted from blood. The clonotype originates from a woman aged 18 to 35 in good health. CDR3 DNA: TGCAGTGCTTCAGGGGGCAATTCACCCCTCCACTTT. Residues: CSASGGNSPLHF.